A single TCR beta chain is shown here with its context. The antigen is unknown. The PCR contained 60 Vbeta and 13 Jbeta primers. The table came from immunoSEQ multiplex PCR; TCRdb's copy has only in-frame clones and leaves some out. The sample has about 51,000 clones. The data were obtained in a study of cytomegalovirus exposure and HLA in healthy donors. The wider study: About 180 million T cells yielded around 100 million unique TCR beta sequences, as an earlier analysis found.

The junction had 16 bases not matched to a gene; V was cut back by 4 bases and J by 0 bases. The CDR3 extends over 19 amino acids. Per the germline V gene, CDR1 is SGHRS and CDR2 is YFSETQ. Findings and caveats of the study: V segments that were indistinguishable, TRBV6-2 and TRBV6-3 among them, were omitted from analysis. The authors considered a cluster of highly shared sequence variants likely to be a sequencing artifact. The listing of 150 to 200 TCR beta chains classed them as cytomegalovirus-associated.

The chain carries TRBV5-1 and TRBJ2-4; 7 bases match TRBD2. The TCR comes from a female donor in good health and CMV-seronegative. Input material: PBMCs. Here the CDR3 DNA reads TGCGCCAGCAGCCTGGGGGGGACTCCCTTTCCGCTAGCCAAAAACATTCAGTACTTC. Protein product: CASSLGGTPFPLAKNIQYF.